The entry below gives a single TCR beta chain sequence along with its context. Trimming removed 3 bases from V and 0 bases from J; junction bases left unmatched: 8. Germline assignment: CDR1 SQVTM and CDR2 ANQGSEA. This CDR3 spans 16 amino acids. This record comes from a study of CD8+ T cells in alopecia areata. Turning to the study itself: Each day, treated patients took oral tofacitinib twice, at 5 to 10 mg per dose.

RNA, once extracted, was reverse transcribed into cDNA for use as the sequencing template. Profiling relied on immunoSEQ multiplex PCR, and the TCRdb table lists in-frame clones only, not all of them. The profile shows roughly 150,000 clones, around half of them singletons. This chain joins TRBV29-1 and TRBJ2-1, with TRBD2 identical over 7 bases. The sample here was CD8+ T cells sorted from blood, taken at week 0. This sequence was found in a human donor with alopecia areata. This CDR3 reads CSVDLLTSDSYNEQFF. The CDR3 DNA reads as TGCAGCGTTGACCTCCTCACTAGCGACTCCTACAATGAGCAGTTCTTC.